These 9 T cell receptor beta chains originate from one sample sequenced in a study of T-cell reconstitution after alpha-beta-depleted transplantation in children. TCRbeta library construction was performed incorporating unique molecular identifiers. TCRdb fed the PCR reads into MiXCR, producing one record per CDR3 protein. The data show about 310,000 distinct CDR3 sequences, with approximately 23% seen just once and approximately 11% held by the top ten. Sequenced material: PBMCs, mostly from graft donor cells, taken 180 days after TCRalphabeta/CD19-depleted stem cell transplant. Source of these receptors: a male patient younger than 18 who had a stem cell transplant for acute lymphoblastic leukemia, so the T cells may come from the graft donor.

This rearrangement joins TRBV12-3 or TRBV12-4 to TRBJ2-5, with 7 bases aligning to TRBD1. This CDR3 is 12 amino acids long. The junction had 7 bases not matched to a gene; V was cut back by 10 bases and J by 5 bases. Here the CDR3 reads CATQTGEETQYF. The CDR3 DNA reads as TGTGCCACCCAAACAGGGGAGGAGACCCAGTACTTC.

The chain recombines TRBV6-1 with TRBJ2-3, with D possibly matching TRBD1 (5 bases). Germline assignment: CDR1 MNHNS and CDR2 SASEGT. Deletions cut 1 base from V and 2 bases from J, with 10 bases between. CDR3 length: 15 residues. This CDR3 reads CASSEGLRATDTQYF. In DNA, the CDR3 is TGTGCCAGCAGTGAAGGTCTCAGGGCCACAGATACGCAGTATTTT.

The chain carries TRBV27 and TRBJ2-7; no definite D call. Per germline, CDR1 MNHEY and CDR2 SMNVEV (reference sequence). The CDR3 is 13 amino acids. V was pared by 3 bases and J by 2 bases, with 8 bases between. The DNA for the CDR3 is TGTGCCAGCAGTTTGCAAAATACCTACGAGCAGTACTTC. Its protein product is CASSLQNTYEQYF.

There are many counts of this clonotype. The V and J genes are TRBV5-1 and TRBJ2-1, with D perhaps being TRBD1 or TRBD2 (5 bases each). V lost 5 bases to trimming and J lost 6 bases, with 18 bases between them. The CDR3 consists of 15 residues. The germline CDR1 and CDR2 sequences are SGHRS and YFSETQ. In DNA form, the CDR3 reads TGCGCCAGCAGTACGCCAGGGCTAGCCCCCAATGAGCAGTTCTTC. Protein: CASSTPGLAPNEQFF. Full variable domain (remainder filled in from reference TRBV5-1 and TRBJ2-1): KAGVTQTPRYLIKTRGQQVTLSCSPISGHRSVSWYQQTPGQGLQFLFEYFSETQRNKGNFPGRFSGRQFSNSRSEMNVSTLELGDSALYLCASSTPGLAPNEQFFGPGTRLTVL.

This clonotype was observed a handful of times. This sequence joins TRBV7-2 and TRBJ2-1; D might be TRBD1 (7 bases). The germline CDR1 and CDR2 sequences are SGHTA and FQGNSA. The CDR3 covers 15 residues. The V and J ends lost 4 bases and 1 base respectively, with 11 bases between them. The CDR3 loop is CASSWAGGSYNEQFF. CDR3 in DNA: TGTGCCAGCAGCTGGGCAGGGGGGTCCTACAATGAGCAGTTCTTC. Together with reference TRBV7-2 and TRBJ2-1, the CDR3 gives the full variable domain: GAGVSQSPSNKVTEKGKDVELRCDPISGHTALYWYRQSLGQGLEFLIYFQGNSAPDKSGLPSDRFSAERTGGSVSTLTIQRTQQEDSAVYLCASSWAGGSYNEQFFGPGTRLTVL.

This clonotype turned up a few times. The chain carries TRBV5-1 and TRBJ2-7, with D perhaps assigned TRBD1 or TRBD2 (6 bases each). Trimming left V 0 bases short and J 5 bases short, with 9 bases between. Germline V gene data show CDR1 as SGHRS and CDR2 as YFSETQ. The CDR3 runs 13 residues. CDR3 sequence (DNA): TGCGCCAGCAGCTTGGAAGGGGGGAACGAGCAGTACTTC. Residues: CASSLEGGNEQYF.

The CDR3 protein is CSARDPSKYNTGELFF. The CDR3 DNA reads TGCAGTGCTAGAGATCCGAGCAAGTACAACACCGGGGAGCTGTTTTTT. The chain recombines TRBV20-1 with TRBJ2-2; D gene uncertain. The germline V and J ends were trimmed by 0 bases and 2 bases, with 13 bases remaining between them. The CDR3 consists of 16 residues. Germline CDR1 reads DFQATT; CDR2 reads SNEGSKA (reference sequence).

The genes are TRBV7-3 and TRBJ2-7, with TRBD1 identical over 7 bases. Germline CDR1 reads SGHTA; CDR2 reads FQGTGA. Trimming cost V 5 bases and J 4 bases; bases outside gene matches: 14. The CDR3 spans 16 residues. The CDR3 DNA reads TGTGCCAGCAGCCTAAGATCCGGACAGGACATTTACGAGCAGTACTTC. Translating gives CASSLRSGQDIYEQYF.

This clonotype has at least ten counts. The J gene is TRBJ1-4, the V gene TRBV12-3 or TRBV12-4; TRBD1 matches 7 bases. The CDR3 is 13 amino acids. The J segment lost 7 bases and the V segment lost 6 bases, leaving 5 bases of the junction unmatched. The CDR3 DNA reads as TGTGCCAGCAGCCAACGGGACAGTGAAAAACTGTTTTTT. This codes for CASSQRDSEKLFF.